This T cell receptor beta chain was sequenced for a study of T cell clusters in autoimmune cytopenias (dated by TCRdb to the late 2010s). At the level of the whole study: TRB sequencing reached a median depth of approximately 50,000 reads per sample and yielded a median of about 2,400 distinct TRB clonotypes per sample. TRB and IGH repertoires from peripheral blood were sequenced in autoimmune cytopenia patients at active disease and during treatment follow-up, with healthy, CLL and autoimmune hepatitis controls included alongside. The study aimed to test whether autoimmune cytopenia patients carry a disease-specific immune repertoire signature usable as a blood-based biomarker.

Of note for this clonotype: What antigen it recognizes has not been identified.

Points the paper makes about the study in general: The TRB repertoire shifts, including less even repertoires in secondary cytopenia and CLL, mostly reflected lymphoma bias and not autoimmunity. Healthy donors had almost three times as many exclusive TRB clusters as active autoimmune hepatitis patients, a finding consistent with an autoimmunity-wide signature. In the comparison of secondary cytopenia with CLL, the cluster-lack signature was not observed, apparently because the dominant lymphoma-associated repertoire masked the signature. The T cell clusters were defined in silico only, and their functional role remained to be validated experimentally. GLIPH suggested that primary autoimmune cytopenia patients lacked physiological T cell clusters: 55 or so clusters were exclusive to healthy donors versus fewer than 20 exclusive to patients.

For each sample, TRB amplification used 200 to 300 ng of peripheral blood genomic DNA, equal to roughly 38,000 genome equivalents. Including cysteine and phenylalanine, the CDR3 has 15 amino acids. The coding DNA is unavailable. CDR1 and CDR2 were assigned from the germline V gene as MGHRA and YSYEKL. TRB rearrangements were amplified by multiplex PCR using a touch-down protocol with TRB-A and TRB-B primer pools mixed in one tube. Illumina adapters and sample indices were attached to the amplicons through two consecutive PCR reactions using Phusion HS II polymerase. The amplicons were gel-purified using the NucleoSpin Gel and PCR Clean-up kit, after which quantification was performed by Qubit and quality was checked on an Agilent 2100 Bioanalyzer. Libraries were sequenced on an Illumina MiSeq using 600-cycle, single-indexed, paired-end runs. The authors processed their data as follows. TRB reads were aligned and assembled with MiXCR version 2.1.12 using the default MiXCR reference library. Each unique CDR3 nucleotide sequence defined a clone, and only productive sequences with at least two reads were analysed. Repertoire diversity was assessed with alpha-parameterized diversity profiles (alpha 0 to 5), including the Shannon (alpha 1) and Simpson (alpha 2) indices, which were computed with an R script. Combinatorial TRB VJ usage was computed with the tcR package and compared between cohorts by principal component analysis with ade4. TCRbeta CDR3s were clustered with GLIPH on cohort pairs matched by age and read depth, and cluster frequencies were compared by Wilcoxon test. TCRdb reprocessed the reads, and each CDR3 protein sequence is entered once, without DNA. TCRdb's processing, not the authors' own work, is the source of the V and J calls. The table held for this sample gives about 9,500 distinct CDR3 sequences. The ten largest clones add up to 9% to 9.5% of the sample.

The sequence was obtained from a human donor with an autoimmune cytopenia or autoimmune hepatitis (not recorded which). The V and J genes are TRBV4-1 and TRBJ1-5. The material sequenced was peripheral blood. The CDR3 amino acid sequence is: CASSLIPHSNQPQHF.